The clone carrying this T cell receptor beta chain was seen only once. Its antigen remains unidentified. An expansion of CD8+CD57+ cells by flow cytometry had been shown in patients chosen for sequencing. The data were obtained in a study of CD8+CD57+ T cells in acquired aplastic anemia. On the study more broadly: An average of 3.2 ug of DNA was obtained from sorted CD4+ and CD8+ cells. Study-level points and caveats: It was found that roughly 29 CD8+ CDR3 sequences were shared between patients and controls. CD8+ Simpson's diversity in patients was not significantly different from that in controls.

This CDR3 comprises 17 residues. The germline V gene encodes CDR1 SGHTA and CDR2 FQGNSA. Germline trimming cut 1 base from V and 2 bases from J; bases unmatched to any gene: 6. Investigators profiled TCR beta VDJ and CDR3 from genomic DNA template. One entry per CDR3 protein results from TCRdb running MiXCR on the reads. The data contain about 160,000 distinct CDR3 sequences, 70% to 80% of them singletons. This receptor was identified in a human donor with aplastic anemia. The gene calls are TRBV7-2 and TRBJ2-1, with 9 bases that match TRBD2. Sequenced: sorted CD4+, CD8+, or CD8+CD57+ T cells (not recorded which) from PBMCs. This chain's CDR3 is CASSLESGGLTYNEQFF. The CDR3, as DNA: TGTGCCAGCAGCTTAGAAAGCGGGGGGCTTACCTACAATGAGCAGTTCTTC.